These 30 T cell receptor beta chains originate from one sample sequenced in a study of blood T cell repertoires in COVID-19. This table comes from immunoSEQ multiplex PCR, and its TCRdb copy is limited to in-frame clones, with some not included. The table shows fewer than 90,000 clones, with roughly 74% occurring only once. The sequencing input was peripheral blood. The receptor source for this set is a man between 65 and 85 years old with COVID-19, enrolled during active disease.

This sequence joins TRBV5-1 and TRBJ2-2; D may be TRBD2 (5 bases). The CDR3 has 15 amino acids. Germline assignment: CDR1 SGHRS and CDR2 YFSETQ. V lost 5 bases to trimming and J lost 4 bases, with 15 bases between them. CDR3 DNA sequence: TGCGCCAGCAGACTAGAGTACGGATCCACCGGGGAGCTGTTTTTT. Its protein is CASRLEYGSTGELFF.

The chain couples TRBV4-1 to TRBJ2-7; 8 bases align to TRBD1. V lost 3 bases to trimming and J lost 2 bases; unmatched junction nucleotides: 9. CDR3 size: 16 residues. From germline, CDR1 is MGHRA and CDR2 YSYEKL. The CDR3 loop reads CASSQPLGQGTYEQYF. In nucleotides, the CDR3 is TGCGCCAGCAGCCAGCCCTTAGGACAGGGAACCTACGAGCAGTACTTC.

Many counts were recorded for this clone. The chain uses TRBV2 and TRBJ2-7, with 7 bases aligning to TRBD1. This CDR3 is built from 14 residues. V trimming: 3 bases; J trimming: 6 bases; junction bases outside the gene matches: 8. Germline loops: CDR1 SNHLY, CDR2 FYNNEI. The CDR3 bases are TGTGCCAGCAGTGACCAGGGGGTTTCGGGCGAGCAGTACTTC. Its translation: CASSDQGVSGEQYF.

The V and J genes are TRBV9 and TRBJ2-1; D is uncertain. V was trimmed by 1 base and J by 4 bases, leaving 6 bases between them. Germline V gene sequence: CDR1 SGDLS, CDR2 YYNGEE. The CDR3 runs to 13 residues. CDR3 nucleotide sequence: TGTGCCAGCAGCGTAAGCGTTTACAATGAGCAGTTCTTC. Translating it yields CASSVSVYNEQFF.

The V call is TRBV10-3, the J call TRBJ1-5; 8 bases align to TRBD1. The CDR3 sequence is 16 residues long. V was clipped by 1 base and J by 0 bases; unmatched bases: 2. Germline values: CDR1 ENHRY, CDR2 SYGVKD. The CDR3: CAISELGQGSNQPQHF. In DNA, the CDR3 is TGTGCCATCAGTGAGTTAGGACAGGGTAGCAATCAGCCCCAGCATTTT.

The chain combines TRBV7-9 with TRBJ2-1; D unresolved. The CDR3 has 13 residues. The germline V gene has CDR1 SEHNR and CDR2 FQNEAQ (reference sequence). Trimming took off 5 bases at V and 10 bases at J, with 15 bases between the two ends. The CDR3 sequence: CASSPSFGQEQFF. The CDR3 coding sequence is TGTGCCAGCAGCCCCTCGTTTGGGCAAGAGCAGTTCTTC.

This chain joins TRBV29-1 and TRBJ1-2; TRBD1 is a possible D gene (6 bases). Germline lookup yields CDR1 SQVTM and CDR2 ANQGSEA. V was pared by 2 bases and J by 8 bases, with 15 bases between. The CDR3 length is 13 residues. CDR3 region: CSVESGEGTGYTF. The DNA for the CDR3 is TGCAGCGTTGAAAGTGGAGAGGGGACAGGCTACACCTTC.

The rearrangement uses TRBV12-3 or TRBV12-4 and TRBJ2-7, with a tentative D call TRBD2 (6 bases). The V and J ends lost 5 bases and 9 bases respectively, with 14 bases between them. This CDR3 has 12 amino acids. CDR3 region: CASSPRESWQYF. DNA for the CDR3: TGTGCCAGCAGTCCCCGGGAGAGTTGGCAGTACTTC.

The V and J genes are TRBV2 and TRBJ2-1; 8 nucleotides align to TRBD2. Germline CDR1 SNHLY, CDR2 FYNNEI. The CDR3 runs 19 residues. Losses at the gene ends were 1 base for V and 5 bases for J; bases not matched to a gene: 16. The CDR3: CASSEDSGSPVGLNNEQFF. CDR3 sequence (DNA): TGTGCCAGCAGTGAAGACAGCGGGAGTCCCGTGGGCCTAAACAATGAGCAGTTCTTC.

The rearrangement links TRBV5-5 to TRBJ1-4; a weak D match, TRBD1 (5 bases). Germline lookup yields CDR1 SGHKS and CDR2 YYEKEE (reference sequence). Trimming left V 2 bases short and J 8 bases short, with 13 bases between. The CDR3 runs 14 residues. The CDR3 loop reads CASSFGHLGEKLFF. For the CDR3, the DNA is TGTGCCAGCAGCTTCGGACATCTGGGCGAAAAACTGTTTTTT.

This rearrangement joins TRBV27 to TRBJ1-4, with 7 bases matching TRBD1. Per germline, CDR1 MNHEY and CDR2 SMNVEV (reference sequence). J was trimmed by 8 bases and V by 3 bases; bases with no gene match: 6. This CDR3 spans 14 amino acids. CDR3 sequence reads: CASSFRGVGEKLFF. The CDR3 nucleotides are TGTGCCAGCAGTTTCAGGGGGGTTGGGGAAAAACTGTTTTTT. The full variable domain, rest sourced from reference TRBV27 and TRBJ1-4, is EAQVTQNPRYLITVTGKKLTVTCSQNMNHEYMSWYRQDPGLGLRQIYYSMNVEVTDKGDVPEGYKVSRKEKRNFPLILESPSPNQTSLYFCASSFRGVGEKLFFGSGTQLSVL.

The J gene is TRBJ1-2, the V gene TRBV7-9; 7 bases line up with TRBD1. The CDR3 runs to 15 residues. J lost 4 bases, V lost 2 bases, and 7 bases had no gene match. Per the germline V gene, CDR1 is SEHNR and CDR2 is FQNEAQ (reference sequence). The CDR3 nucleotides are TGTGCCAGCAGCTTATCACTGACAGGGAGCTATGGCTACACCTTC. Translation: CASSLSLTGSYGYTF.

The CDR3 DNA reads as TGTGCCAGCAGCCAAGACGAGGACAGGGATTTATTAACGGCTGGAAACACCATATATTTT. Translated, it gives CASSQDEDRDLLTAGNTIYF. This chain joins TRBV4-2 and TRBJ1-3, with TRBD1 matching 8 bases. CDR3 length: 20 amino acids. Germline lookup yields CDR1 LGHNA and CDR2 YNFKEQ. J gave up 2 bases and V 0 bases, and 15 bases lay outside the gene matches.

The chain joins TRBV20-1 to TRBJ2-7; D perhaps matches TRBD2 (5 bases). V shed 6 bases and J shed 6 bases, with 12 bases lying between them. Germline CDR1 is DFQATT and CDR2 is SNEGSKA (reference sequence). The CDR3 consists of 11 residues. The CDR3 is CSADLAFEQYF. CDR3 nucleotides: TGCAGTGCGGATCTAGCTTTCGAGCAGTACTTC.

This clone is a singleton in its sample. The rearrangement uses TRBV19 and TRBJ2-7, with TRBD1 as a possible D gene (5 bases). Germline values: CDR1 LNHDA, CDR2 SQIVND (reference sequence). The CDR3 has 16 residues. Between the trimmed V and J ends, which lost 1 base and 3 bases, there was a span of 16 bases. The CDR3 sequence is CASSIAVRGANYEQYF. Here the CDR3 DNA reads TGTGCCAGTAGTATAGCCGTCCGTGGGGCCAACTACGAGCAGTACTTC.

The CDR3 coding sequence is TGTGCCAGCAGCTGGGAGGCGGGGCGCATCACAGATACGCAGTATTTT. Translated: CASSWEAGRITDTQYF. J is TRBJ2-3 and V is TRBV28, with D perhaps matching TRBD2 (6 bases). CDR1 and CDR2 from the germline V gene are MDHEN and SYDVKM. The ends were cut back, 6 bases at V and 2 bases at J, with 18 bases in the middle. The CDR3 totals 16 residues.

The chain carries TRBV7-2 and TRBJ1-5; D is unclear. There are 14 residues in the CDR3. Germline assignment: CDR1 SGHTA and CDR2 FQGNSA. V was trimmed by 1 base and J by 4 bases, leaving 8 bases between them. The CDR3 DNA sequence: TGTGCCAGCAGCTTAGGCCAGGCAAATCAGCCCCAGCATTTT. Translated: CASSLGQANQPQHF.

In the case of this clone: The same CDR3 also results from other DNA sequences found in this sample. The chain links TRBV7-2 to TRBJ2-7; D gene unclear. The CDR3 length is 11 residues. The germline V gene encodes CDR1 SGHTA and CDR2 FQGNSA. The V gene lost 5 bases and the J gene lost 2 bases, with 4 bases spanning the gap. The CDR3 nucleotides are TGTGCCAGCAGCCCCGCCTACGAGCAGTACTTC. This encodes CASSPAYEQYF.

The rearrangement links TRBV28 to TRBJ1-1; TRBD1 agrees at 10 bases. The germline gives CDR1 MDHEN, CDR2 SYDVKM. J gave up 6 bases and V 4 bases, and 14 bases lay outside the gene matches. The length of the CDR3 is 17 residues. The CDR3 reads CASSSGQGGTSRAEAFF. CDR3 DNA sequence: TGTGCCAGCAGTTCAGGACAGGGGGGGACGTCGAGGGCTGAAGCTTTCTTT.

The chain joins TRBV6-5 to TRBJ2-7; 7 nucleotides line up with TRBD1. CDR3 length: 12 residues. After removal of 8 bases from V and 2 bases from J, the junction contained 3 bases not matched to a gene. Per germline, CDR1 MNHEY and CDR2 SVGAGI. Here the CDR3 DNA reads TGTGCCAGCTGGGACAGACCCTACGAGCAGTACTTC. Residues: CASWDRPYEQYF.

The sample holds a few counts of this clone. The V and J genes are TRBV4-3 and TRBJ2-7; no definite D call. The V end was cut by 0 bases, the J end by 0 bases, with 9 bases between. CDR1 and CDR2 (germline): LGHNA, YSLEER. This CDR3 contains 15 residues. CDR3 loop: CASSQDRASSYEQYF. CDR3 DNA: TGCGCCAGCAGCCAAGACAGAGCGAGCTCCTACGAGCAGTACTTC.

The sample holds a few counts of this clone. This rearrangement joins TRBV2 to TRBJ1-3, with a possible D match to TRBD1 (5 bases). Germline loops: CDR1 SNHLY, CDR2 FYNNEI. Trimming removed 2 bases at V and 7 bases at J, with 12 bases between. The CDR3 spans 14 residues. The CDR3 nucleotides read TGTGCCAGCAGTGAAAGGCAGGGTTTCAACACCATATATTTT. As protein: CASSERQGFNTIYF.

V is TRBV5-3 and J is TRBJ2-4, with 14 bases lining up with TRBD2. TRBV5-3 counts as an open reading frame of uncertain function. The CDR3 has 17 amino acids. Trimming at V came to 1 base and at J to 9 bases, leaving 9 bases not matched to a gene. The CDR3 coding sequence is TGTGCCAGAAGCTTGCAAAAGACTAGCGGGAGGGCTAGCATTCAGTACTTC. Amino acid sequence: CARSLQKTSGRASIQYF.

This clone was recorded only once. V usage is TRBV9 and J usage is TRBJ2-1; TRBD1 aligns across 10 bases. The CDR3 spans 16 residues. V trimming: 4 bases; J trimming: 3 bases; junction bases outside the gene matches: 7. Germline-derived CDR1 and CDR2 are SGDLS and YYNGEE. The DNA for the CDR3 is TGTGCCAGCAGCCCTCGGACAGGGGGGCTCTACAATGAGCAGTTCTTC. This sequence encodes CASSPRTGGLYNEQFF.

In this sample, this clone turned up once. This chain links TRBV5-6 with TRBJ2-7, with D unresolved. Trimming removed 0 bases from V and 6 bases from J, with 13 bases in between. CDR1 is SGHDT, CDR2 YYEEEE, per germline. This CDR3 comprises 14 residues. The CDR3 region is CASSLAAGSSEQYF. Written as DNA, the CDR3 is TGTGCCAGCAGCTTGGCCGCAGGCTCAAGCGAGCAGTACTTC.

CDR3 coding DNA: TGTGCCATCACTCGAGGACAGGGTATAAACGAGCAGTACTTC. Translated, it gives CAITRGQGINEQYF. The chain couples TRBV10-3 to TRBJ2-7, with TRBD1 matching over 8 bases. Trimming at V came to 7 bases and at J to 5 bases, leaving 10 bases not matched to a gene. Germline V gene sequence: CDR1 ENHRY, CDR2 SYGVKD. This CDR3 contains 14 residues.

This clone was recorded a few times. This chain uses TRBV3-1 (or the pseudogene TRBV3-2) with TRBJ1-2; 9 nucleotides match TRBD1. Trimming took 3 bases from V and 4 from J; bases not matched to a gene: 3. Germline-derived CDR1 and CDR2 are LGHDT and YNNKEL (reference sequence). This CDR3 contains 14 residues. CDR3 amino acids: CASSQGQGGYGYTF. CDR3 bases: TGTGCCAGCAGCCAGGGACAGGGAGGCTATGGCTACACCTTC.

The V gene is TRBV6-2 or TRBV6-3, the J gene TRBJ2-5; D might be TRBD2 (5 bases). CDR3 length: 14 residues. V was clipped by 2 bases and J by 1 base, with 8 bases between them. Per germline, CDR1 MNHEY and CDR2 SVGEGT. Here the CDR3 DNA reads TGTGCCAGCAGTTACCAGCGGATCCAAGAGACCCAGTACTTC. Translation: CASSYQRIQETQYF.

The rearrangement joins TRBV6-5 to TRBJ2-1, with D perhaps matching TRBD1 (6 bases). Germline CDR1 and CDR2: MNHEY and SVGAGI. V dropped 5 bases and J dropped 0 bases, with 11 bases sitting between them. The CDR3 extends over 15 amino acids. This CDR3 is CASSSQGSSYNEQFF. The CDR3 DNA reads as TGTGCCAGCAGTAGCCAGGGGAGCTCCTACAATGAGCAGTTCTTC.

The rearrangement uses TRBV7-6 and TRBJ2-3, with D hard to call. Germline CDR1 reads SGHVS; CDR2 reads FNYEAQ. CDR3 length: 14 residues. V was trimmed by 1 base and J by 0 bases, leaving 5 bases between them. Here the CDR3 DNA reads TGTGCCAGCAGCTTAGGGGCTAGCACAGATACGCAGTATTTT. Protein product: CASSLGASTDTQYF.